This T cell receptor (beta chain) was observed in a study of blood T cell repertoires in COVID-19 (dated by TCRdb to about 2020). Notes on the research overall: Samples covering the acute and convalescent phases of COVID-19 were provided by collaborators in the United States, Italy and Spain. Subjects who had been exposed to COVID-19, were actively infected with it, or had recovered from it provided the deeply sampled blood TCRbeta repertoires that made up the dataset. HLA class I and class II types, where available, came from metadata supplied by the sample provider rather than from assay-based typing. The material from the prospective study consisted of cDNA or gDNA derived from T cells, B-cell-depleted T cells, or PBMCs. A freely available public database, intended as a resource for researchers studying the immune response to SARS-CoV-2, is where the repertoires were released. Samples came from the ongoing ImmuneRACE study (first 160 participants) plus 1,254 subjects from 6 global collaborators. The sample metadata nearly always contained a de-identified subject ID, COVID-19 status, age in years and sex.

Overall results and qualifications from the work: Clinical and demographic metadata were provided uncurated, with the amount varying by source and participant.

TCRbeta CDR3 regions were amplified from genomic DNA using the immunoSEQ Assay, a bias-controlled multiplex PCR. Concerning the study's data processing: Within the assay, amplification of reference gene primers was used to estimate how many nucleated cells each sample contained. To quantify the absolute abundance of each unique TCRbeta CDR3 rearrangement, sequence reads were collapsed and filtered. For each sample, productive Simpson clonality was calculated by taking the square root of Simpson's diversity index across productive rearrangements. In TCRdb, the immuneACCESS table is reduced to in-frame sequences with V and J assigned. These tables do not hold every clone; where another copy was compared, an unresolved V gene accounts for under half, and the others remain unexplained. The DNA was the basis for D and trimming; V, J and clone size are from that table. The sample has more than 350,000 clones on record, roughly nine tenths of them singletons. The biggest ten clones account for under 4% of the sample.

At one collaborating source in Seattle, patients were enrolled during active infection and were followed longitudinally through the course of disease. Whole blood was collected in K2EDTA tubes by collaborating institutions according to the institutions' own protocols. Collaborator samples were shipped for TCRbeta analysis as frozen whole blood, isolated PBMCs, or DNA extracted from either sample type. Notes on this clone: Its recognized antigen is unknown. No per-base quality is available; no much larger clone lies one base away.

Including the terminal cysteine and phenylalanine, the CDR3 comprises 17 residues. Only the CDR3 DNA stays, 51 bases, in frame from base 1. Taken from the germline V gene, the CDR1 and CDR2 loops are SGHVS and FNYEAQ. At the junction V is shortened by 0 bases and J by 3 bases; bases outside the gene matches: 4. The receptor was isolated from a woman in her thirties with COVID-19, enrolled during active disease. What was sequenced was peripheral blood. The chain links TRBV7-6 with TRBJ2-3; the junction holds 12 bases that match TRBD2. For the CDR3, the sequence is CASSLAATSGSTDTQYF. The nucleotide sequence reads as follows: TGTGCCAGCAGCTTAGCCGCGACTAGCGGGAGTACAGATACGCAGTATTTT.